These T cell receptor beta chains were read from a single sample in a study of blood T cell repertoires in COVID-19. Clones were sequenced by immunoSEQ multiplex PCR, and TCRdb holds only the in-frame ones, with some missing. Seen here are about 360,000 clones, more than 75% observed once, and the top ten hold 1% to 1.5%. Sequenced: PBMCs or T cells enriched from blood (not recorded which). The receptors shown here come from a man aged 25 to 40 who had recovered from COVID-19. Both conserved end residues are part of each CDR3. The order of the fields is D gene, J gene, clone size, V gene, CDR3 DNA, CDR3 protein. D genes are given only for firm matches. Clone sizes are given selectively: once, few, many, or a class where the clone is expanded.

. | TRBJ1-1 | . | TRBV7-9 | TGTGCCAGCAGAGTTAGCGTCGGGGAGAACACTGAAGCTTTCTTT | CASRVSVGENTEAFF
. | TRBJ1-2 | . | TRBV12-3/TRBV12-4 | TGTGCCAGCAGTGGACAGTTCTATGGCTACACCTTC | CASSGQFYGYTF
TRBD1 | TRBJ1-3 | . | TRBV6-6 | TGTGCCAGCAGTGCCTCGACAGGGCTCGAGGGAAACACCATATATTTT | CASSASTGLEGNTIYF
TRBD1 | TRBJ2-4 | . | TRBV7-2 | TGTGCCAGCAGCTCTAATCAGGGGGCCCTGGGCATTCAGTACTTC | CASSSNQGALGIQYF
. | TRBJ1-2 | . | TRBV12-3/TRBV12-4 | TGTGCCAGCAGTTTCGGCAGGGATGGCTACACCTTC | CASSFGRDGYTF
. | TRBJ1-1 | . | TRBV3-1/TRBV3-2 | TGTGCCAGCGGCGGGCCGGGACAGAACACTGAAGCTTTCTTT | CASGGPGQNTEAFF
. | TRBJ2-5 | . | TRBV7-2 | TGTGCCAGCAGCGCGAGGGGGGGATACGGGGAGACCCAGTACTTC | CASSARGGYGETQYF
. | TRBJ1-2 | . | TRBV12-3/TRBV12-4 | TGTGCCAGCAGCCCACTTATCGGAGACGGCTACACCTTC | CASSPLIGDGYTF
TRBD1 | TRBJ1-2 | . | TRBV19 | TGTGCCAGTAGTACCGGACAGGGAGGCTATGGCTACACCTTC | CASSTGQGGYGYTF
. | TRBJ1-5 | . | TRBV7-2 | TGTGCCAGCAGCTTACGGGTGGGGCAGGGCAATCAGCCCCAGCATTTT | CASSLRVGQGNQPQHF
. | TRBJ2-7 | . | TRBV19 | TGTGCCAGTAGTATCCAGGGAAGCTACGAGCAGTACTTC | CASSIQGSYEQYF
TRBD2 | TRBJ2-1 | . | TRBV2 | TGTGCCAGCGGGCTGACTAGCGGGGGACTATACAATGAGCAGTTCTTC | CASGLTSGGLYNEQFF
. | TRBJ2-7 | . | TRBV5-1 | TGCGCCAGCAGCCCCGACACCTACGAGCAGTACTTC | CASSPDTYEQYF
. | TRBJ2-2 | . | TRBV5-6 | TGTGCCAGCAGCTATTATACCGGGGAGCTGTTTTTT | CASSYYTGELFF
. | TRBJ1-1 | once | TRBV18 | TGTGCCAGCTCACCACCTCTACAGACCGCGTTCCCGTCTGAAGCTTTCTTT | CASSPPLQTAFPSEAFF
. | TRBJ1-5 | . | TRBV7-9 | TGTGCCAGTTCGTCAGGGGCGAACAATCAGCCCCAGCATTTT | CASSSGANNQPQHF
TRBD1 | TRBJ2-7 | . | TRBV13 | TGTGCCAGCAGCTTCCGGACAGGGTGGGAGCAGTACTTC | CASSFRTGWEQYF
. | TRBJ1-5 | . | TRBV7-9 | TGTGCCAGCAGCTTAGGTGGCAGGGGTGACAATCAGCCCCAGCATTTT | CASSLGGRGDNQPQHF
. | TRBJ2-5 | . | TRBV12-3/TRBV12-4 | TGTGCCAGCAGTGTGTATTCGGGGACCCAGTACTTC | CASSVYSGTQYF
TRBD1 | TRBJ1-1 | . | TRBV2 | TGTGCCAGCAGTAAGTACGGACAGGGTTTGAACACTGAAGCTTTCTTT | CASSKYGQGLNTEAFF
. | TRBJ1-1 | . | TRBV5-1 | TGCGCCAGCAGCTTCACCGGGGTCCACGACACTGAAGCTTTCTTT | CASSFTGVHDTEAFF
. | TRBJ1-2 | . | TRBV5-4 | TGTGCCAGCAGCTTCGTGGGAGGGGCGGTCTATGGCTACACCTTC | CASSFVGGAVYGYTF
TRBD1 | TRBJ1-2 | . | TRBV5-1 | TGCGCCAGCAGCTTGAATGGGCAGGGGGCGTTCGGCTACACCTTC | CASSLNGQGAFGYTF
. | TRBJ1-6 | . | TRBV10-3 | TGTGCCATCAGTGATAACAGGGCTGATTCACCCCTCCACTTT | CAISDNRADSPLHF
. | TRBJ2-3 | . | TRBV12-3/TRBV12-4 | TGTGCCAGCATGGGGGGATCAGATACGCAGTATTTT | CASMGGSDTQYF
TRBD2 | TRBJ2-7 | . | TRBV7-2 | TGTGCCAGCAGCTCCGTGGGGGGGGAAAGCTACGAGCAGTACTTC | CASSSVGGESYEQYF
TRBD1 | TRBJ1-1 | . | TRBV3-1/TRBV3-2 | TGTGCCAGCAGCCCCCGGACAGGGCGGACTGAAGCTTTCTTT | CASSPRTGRTEAFF
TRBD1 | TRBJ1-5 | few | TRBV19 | TGTGCCAGTAGTACCCAGGGGGCATTGAACAATCAGCCCCAGCATTTT | CASSTQGALNNQPQHF
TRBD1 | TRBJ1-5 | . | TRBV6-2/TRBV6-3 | TGTGCCAGCAGTTACCACGGGACAGGACCTAATCAGCCCCAGCATTTT | CASSYHGTGPNQPQHF
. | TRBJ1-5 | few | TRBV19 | TGTGCCAGTAGTCCCAGGGGATATAGCAATCAGCCCCAGCATTTT | CASSPRGYSNQPQHF
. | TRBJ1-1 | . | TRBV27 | TGTGCCAGCAGTTTCGGGGGGCACACTGAAGCTTTCTTT | CASSFGGHTEAFF
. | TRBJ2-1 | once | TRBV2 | TGTGCCAGCAGTGAGGGGCGGAGTGAGCAGTTCTTC | CASSEGRSEQFF
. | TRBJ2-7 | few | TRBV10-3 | TGTGCCTGTGGCCAGGGCACAGGGATTCAAGAGCAGTACTTC | CACGQGTGIQEQYF
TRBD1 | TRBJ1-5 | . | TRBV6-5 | TGTGCCAGCAGTTCACAGGGGCAGCGGCAGCCCCAGCATTTT | CASSSQGQRQPQHF
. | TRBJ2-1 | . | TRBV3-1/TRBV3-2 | TGTGCCAGCAGCTTTGCTAGCTCCTACAATGAGCAGTTCTTC | CASSFASSYNEQFF
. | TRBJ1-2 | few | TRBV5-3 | TGTGCCAGAAGCTTGGTGGGCGATAACACCCGTCCTAACTATGGCTACACCTTC | CARSLVGDNTRPNYGYTF
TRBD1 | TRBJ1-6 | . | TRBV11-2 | TGTGCCAGCAGCTCGCGGGACAGGGATAATTCACCCCTCCACTTT | CASSSRDRDNSPLHF
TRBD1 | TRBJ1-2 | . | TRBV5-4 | TGTGCCAGCAGCTTGAAACAGGGGAGCTATGGCTACACCTTC | CASSLKQGSYGYTF
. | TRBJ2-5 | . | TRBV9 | TGTGCCAGCAGCACCCGACAGACGGAAGAGACCCAGTACTTC | CASSTRQTEETQYF
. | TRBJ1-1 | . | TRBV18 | TGTGCCAGCTCACGACAGGAAAACACTGAAGCTTTCTTT | CASSRQENTEAFF
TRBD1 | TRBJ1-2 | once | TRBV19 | TGTGCCAGTAGTAAAGTGGGACAGGGAAGTGGCGGCTACACCTTC | CASSKVGQGSGGYTF
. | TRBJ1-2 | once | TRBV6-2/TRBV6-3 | TGTGCCAGCAGTTCCACAGGGTACTATGGCTACACCTTC | CASSSTGYYGYTF
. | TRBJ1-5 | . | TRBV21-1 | TGTGCCAGCAGCAAAGCTTTGGGGGGACAGGGAAAAGGCAATCAGCCCCAGCATTTT | CASSKALGGQGKGNQPQHF
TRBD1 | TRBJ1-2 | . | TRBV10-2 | TGCGCCAGCACCTACGATGACAGGGCTAACTATGGCTACACCTTC | CASTYDDRANYGYTF
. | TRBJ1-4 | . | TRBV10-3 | TGTGCCATCAGTGAGGCGGTGGTGGATGAAAAACTGTTTTTT | CAISEAVVDEKLFF
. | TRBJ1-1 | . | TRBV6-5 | TGTGCCAGCAGTTACGGCGGGTCGGCTGAAGCTTTCTTT | CASSYGGSAEAFF